A selection of T cell receptor beta chains follows, all from one sample in a study of cytomegalovirus exposure and HLA in healthy donors. Sequencing used immunoSEQ multiplex PCR; TCRdb keeps in-frame clones, though not all of them. The sample holds about 150,000 clones, approximately 74% seen once. Sequenced: PBMCs. Receptors originate from a man between 25 and 39 years old in good health and CMV-seronegative. CDR3s include the opening cysteine and the closing phenylalanine or tryptophan. Each record gives: D gene, J gene, V gene, CDR3 length, clone size, CDR3 DNA, CDR3 protein. The D gene is left open where the match is weak. The size of a clone is reported for some rows only, either as once, few or many, or as a class for expanded clones.

D: NA; J: TRBJ2-2; V: TRBV4-3; length: 14; size: NA; DNA: TGCGCCAGCAGCCAAGGTGCACGGGGCGGGGAGCTGTTTTTT; CDR3: CASSQGARGGELFF
D: NA; J: TRBJ1-5; V: TRBV5-6; length: 15; size: few; DNA: TGTGCCAGCAGCCTAACCCGGGACAACAATCAGCCCCAGCATTTT; CDR3: CASSLTRDNNQPQHF
D: TRBD2; J: TRBJ2-7; V: TRBV28; length: 14; size: NA; DNA: TGTGCCAGCACCTTTACGACTAGCGGCTACGAGCAGTACTTC; CDR3: CASTFTTSGYEQYF
D: TRBD1; J: TRBJ1-6; V: TRBV2; length: 15; size: few; DNA: TGTGCCAGCAGACCGGGACAGGGGGTGAATTCACCCCTCCACTTT; CDR3: CASRPGQGVNSPLHF
D: TRBD2; J: TRBJ2-3; V: TRBV10-3; length: 14; size: NA; DNA: TGTGCCATCAGACCAGCGGGGGGTTCAGATACGCAGTATTTT; CDR3: CAIRPAGGSDTQYF
D: TRBD2; J: TRBJ2-1; V: TRBV19; length: 15; size: NA; DNA: TGTGCCAGTAGTACGGGACTAGCTACCTACAATGAGCAGTTCTTC; CDR3: CASSTGLATYNEQFF
D: NA; J: TRBJ2-3; V: TRBV6-1; length: 15; size: NA; DNA: TGTGCCAGCAGTGAAGTGGGGCTTAGCACAGATACGCAGTATTTT; CDR3: CASSEVGLSTDTQYF
D: NA; J: TRBJ1-1; V: TRBV6-6; length: 14; size: NA; DNA: TGTGCCAGCAGTTACTCGTGGACAGACACTGAAGCTTTCTTT; CDR3: CASSYSWTDTEAFF
D: NA; J: TRBJ1-5; V: TRBV5-6; length: 15; size: NA; DNA: TGTGCCAGCAGCTTAAGGATAGGAGTGGGTCAGCCCCAGCATTTT; CDR3: CASSLRIGVGQPQHF
D: TRBD1; J: TRBJ1-4; V: TRBV30; length: 16; size: NA; DNA: TGTGCCTGGAGTACCGGGACAGGGGGTCGGAATGAAAAACTGTTTTTT; CDR3: CAWSTGTGGRNEKLFF
D: NA; J: TRBJ2-7; V: TRBV5-4; length: 12; size: once; DNA: TGTGCCAGCAGCCCAACAGGGAACGAGCAGTACTTC; CDR3: CASSPTGNEQYF
D: NA; J: TRBJ2-5; V: TRBV30; length: 15; size: NA; DNA: TGTGCCTGGAGTGTATCGTTTTCGTACCAAGAGACCCAGTACTTC; CDR3: CAWSVSFSYQETQYF
D: TRBD1; J: TRBJ1-1; V: TRBV27; length: 14; size: NA; DNA: TGTGCCAGCAGCTCCCAACAGGGGGACACTGAAGCTTTCTTT; CDR3: CASSSQQGDTEAFF
D: NA; J: TRBJ1-1; V: TRBV4-1; length: 14; size: NA; DNA: TGCGCCAGCAGCCCCACAGGGTTTGGCACTGAAGCTTTCTTT; CDR3: CASSPTGFGTEAFF
D: NA; J: TRBJ2-7; V: TRBV28; length: 14; size: NA; DNA: TGTGCCAGCACTCGGTACAGGGCGTTAGGCGAGCAGTACTTC; CDR3: CASTRYRALGEQYF
D: NA; J: TRBJ2-3; V: TRBV5-1; length: 16; size: NA; DNA: TGCGCCAGCAGCCCGGCCAGACAGGCCAGCACAGATACGCAGTATTTT; CDR3: CASSPARQASTDTQYF
D: TRBD2; J: TRBJ2-2; V: TRBV13; length: 15; size: NA; DNA: TGTGCCAGCAGCCCGGGGGGGCAGGTGTCCGGGGAGCTGTTTTTT; CDR3: CASSPGGQVSGELFF
D: NA; J: TRBJ2-2; V: TRBV11-3; length: 14; size: NA; DNA: TGTGCCAGCAGCTTAGTCCAGGGAACCGGGGAGCTGTTTTTT; CDR3: CASSLVQGTGELFF
D: NA; J: TRBJ2-1; V: TRBV19; length: 15; size: NA; DNA: TGTGCCAGTAGTATCTTCGCAGGGGCCCTTAATGAGCAGTTCTTC; CDR3: CASSIFAGALNEQFF
D: NA; J: TRBJ2-3; V: TRBV30; length: 12; size: few; DNA: TGTGCCTGGAGCTCGGGAACAGATACGCAGTATTTT; CDR3: CAWSSGTDTQYF
D: TRBD2; J: TRBJ2-2; V: TRBV5-5; length: 16; size: many; DNA: TGTGCCAGCAGCCTCCTTAGCGGGGGGGGAACCGGGGAGCTGTTTTTT; CDR3: CASSLLSGGGTGELFF
D: TRBD2; J: TRBJ2-2; V: TRBV30; length: 13; size: once; DNA: TGTGCCTCGTTAGCGGGGGGGTTCGGGGAGCTGTTTTTT; CDR3: CASLAGGFGELFF
D: TRBD1; J: TRBJ2-7; V: TRBV7-8; length: 13; size: few; DNA: TGTGCCAGCAGCCAACAGGGGGCCTACGAGCAGTACTTC; CDR3: CASSQQGAYEQYF
D: NA; J: TRBJ2-5; V: TRBV5-1; length: 16; size: NA; DNA: TGCGCCAGCAGCTTGGCCAAAGTCGGGGGGCGAGAGACCCAGTACTTC; CDR3: CASSLAKVGGRETQYF